A selection of T cell receptor beta chains follows, all from one sample in a study of PD-1 blockade in classical Hodgkin lymphoma. Libraries were prepared by immunoSEQ multiplex PCR; TCRdb keeps only in-frame clonotypes and omits some of them. The data show roughly 10,000 clones, 75% to 80% seen once. This material consisted of peripheral blood mononuclear cells (PBMCs), taken at baseline. Receptor source: a human donor with classical Hodgkin lymphoma. CDR3s include the opening cysteine and the closing phenylalanine or tryptophan. Fields, in order: clone size, V gene, D gene, J gene, CDR3 DNA, CDR3 protein. The D gene is left open where the match is weak. Not all rows give a size; the values are once, few, many and, for expanded clones, a class.

clone_size: NA; v_call: TRBV14; d_call: TRBD2; j_call: TRBJ2-2; cdr3_nt: TGTGCCAGCAGCTCTAGCGGGAGGGCCTCTCCAAGGGAGCTGTTTTTT; cdr3_aa: CASSSSGRASPRELFF
clone_size: NA; v_call: TRBV6-1; d_call: TRBD2; j_call: TRBJ2-1; cdr3_nt: TGTGCCAGCAGTGAAGAGCGGGGGGGCGGGTACAATGAGCAGTTCTTC; cdr3_aa: CASSEERGGGYNEQFF
clone_size: NA; v_call: TRBV25-1; d_call: NA; j_call: TRBJ2-3; cdr3_nt: TGTGCCAGCAGTGTTTCGGGAGCAGATACGCAGTATTTT; cdr3_aa: CASSVSGADTQYF
clone_size: NA; v_call: TRBV6-5; d_call: TRBD2; j_call: TRBJ2-7; cdr3_nt: TGTGCCAGCAGAAAACTAGCGGGAGGATACGAGCAGTACTTC; cdr3_aa: CASRKLAGGYEQYF
clone_size: NA; v_call: TRBV5-6; d_call: TRBD1; j_call: TRBJ1-1; cdr3_nt: TGTGCCAGCAGCTTTAGCAGGTCCAGGGGGGCAGAAGCTTTCTTT; cdr3_aa: CASSFSRSRGAEAFF
clone_size: NA; v_call: TRBV19; d_call: NA; j_call: TRBJ2-4; cdr3_nt: TGTGCCAGTAGTACGCGGGGTGCCAAAAACATTCAGTACTTC; cdr3_aa: CASSTRGAKNIQYF
clone_size: once; v_call: TRBV27; d_call: NA; j_call: TRBJ2-1; cdr3_nt: TGTGCCAGCAAGGCAGAAGGCAGACGAAATTGGCATGAGCAGTTCTTC; cdr3_aa: CASKAEGRRNWHEQFF
clone_size: NA; v_call: TRBV6-5; d_call: NA; j_call: TRBJ1-2; cdr3_nt: TGTGCCAGCAGGACGCCGGACAGCTATGGCTACACCTTC; cdr3_aa: CASRTPDSYGYTF
clone_size: NA; v_call: TRBV19; d_call: NA; j_call: TRBJ2-2; cdr3_nt: TGTGCCAGTAGTATAGCAGGGAGGAACACCGGGGAGCTGTTTTTT; cdr3_aa: CASSIAGRNTGELFF
clone_size: NA; v_call: TRBV10-2; d_call: NA; j_call: TRBJ2-7; cdr3_nt: TGCGCCAGCAGTGATTACAGGGAATACGAGCAGTACTTC; cdr3_aa: CASSDYREYEQYF
clone_size: NA; v_call: TRBV14; d_call: TRBD2; j_call: TRBJ2-1; cdr3_nt: TGTGCCAGCAGCGGTCGACTAGCGGGAGATTACTACAATGAGCAGTTCTTC; cdr3_aa: CASSGRLAGDYYNEQFF
clone_size: NA; v_call: TRBV12-5; d_call: NA; j_call: TRBJ2-1; cdr3_nt: TGTGCTAGCTCCCAAAAGGGACTTACCTACAATGAGCAGTTCTTC; cdr3_aa: CASSQKGLTYNEQFF
clone_size: few; v_call: TRBV27; d_call: NA; j_call: TRBJ2-1; cdr3_nt: TGTGCCAGCAAATCTTACAATGAGCAGTTCTTC; cdr3_aa: CASKSYNEQFF
clone_size: few; v_call: TRBV15; d_call: TRBD2; j_call: TRBJ2-3; cdr3_nt: TGTGCCACCACCACTAGCGGAAGCACAGATACGCAGTATTTT; cdr3_aa: CATTTSGSTDTQYF
clone_size: NA; v_call: TRBV5-1; d_call: TRBD1; j_call: TRBJ2-2; cdr3_nt: TGCGCCAGCAGCCGGGGACAGGGGGCGACCACCGGGGAGCTGTTTTTT; cdr3_aa: CASSRGQGATTGELFF
clone_size: NA; v_call: TRBV5-6; d_call: NA; j_call: TRBJ2-5; cdr3_nt: TGTGCCGGCAGCTTGAAGGGGCTGGACGAGACCCAGTACTTC; cdr3_aa: CAGSLKGLDETQYF
clone_size: NA; v_call: TRBV6-6; d_call: TRBD1; j_call: TRBJ1-2; cdr3_nt: TGTGCCAGCAGTTCGATGACAGGGGGGAACTATGGCTACACCTTC; cdr3_aa: CASSSMTGGNYGYTF
clone_size: NA; v_call: TRBV4-1; d_call: NA; j_call: TRBJ1-1; cdr3_nt: TGCGCCAGCAGCCAAGAAGTTAACACTGAAGCTTTCTTT; cdr3_aa: CASSQEVNTEAFF
clone_size: NA; v_call: TRBV5-1; d_call: NA; j_call: TRBJ2-3; cdr3_nt: TGCGCCAGCAGGATATTGGAGGGAACAGATACGCAGTATTTT; cdr3_aa: CASRILEGTDTQYF
clone_size: NA; v_call: TRBV10-3; d_call: NA; j_call: TRBJ2-7; cdr3_nt: TGTGCCATCAGTGAGTCTTGGGAGCAGTACTTC; cdr3_aa: CAISESWEQYF